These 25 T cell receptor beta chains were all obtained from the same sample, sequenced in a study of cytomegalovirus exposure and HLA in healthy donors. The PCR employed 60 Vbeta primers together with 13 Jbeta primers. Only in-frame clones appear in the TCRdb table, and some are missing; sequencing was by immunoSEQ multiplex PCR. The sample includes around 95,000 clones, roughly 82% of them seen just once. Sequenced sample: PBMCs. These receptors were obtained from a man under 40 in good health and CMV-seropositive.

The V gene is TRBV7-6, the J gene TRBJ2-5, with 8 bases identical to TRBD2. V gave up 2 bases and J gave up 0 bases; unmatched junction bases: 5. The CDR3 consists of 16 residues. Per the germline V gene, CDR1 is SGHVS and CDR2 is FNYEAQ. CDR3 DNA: TGTGCCAGCAGCTTAAAGGCTAGCGGGCACCAAGAGACCCAGTACTTC. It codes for CASSLKASGHQETQYF.

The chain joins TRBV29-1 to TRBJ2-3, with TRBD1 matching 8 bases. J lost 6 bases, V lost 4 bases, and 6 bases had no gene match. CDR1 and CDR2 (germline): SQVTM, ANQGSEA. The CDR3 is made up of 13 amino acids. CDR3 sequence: CSVATGVADTQYF. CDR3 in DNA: TGCAGCGTTGCGACAGGGGTAGCGGATACGCAGTATTTT.

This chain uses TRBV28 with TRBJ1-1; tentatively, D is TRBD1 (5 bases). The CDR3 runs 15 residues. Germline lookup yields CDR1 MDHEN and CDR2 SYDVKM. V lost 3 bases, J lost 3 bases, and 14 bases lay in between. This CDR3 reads CASSFLGGVHTEAFF. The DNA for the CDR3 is TGTGCCAGCAGTTTTCTGGGGGGGGTGCACACTGAAGCTTTCTTT. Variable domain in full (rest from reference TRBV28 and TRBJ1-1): DVKVTQSSRYLVKRTGEKVFLECVQDMDHENMFWYRQDPGLGLRLIYFSYDVKMKEKGDIPEGYSVSREKKERFSLILESASTNQTSMYLCASSFLGGVHTEAFFGQGTRLTVV.

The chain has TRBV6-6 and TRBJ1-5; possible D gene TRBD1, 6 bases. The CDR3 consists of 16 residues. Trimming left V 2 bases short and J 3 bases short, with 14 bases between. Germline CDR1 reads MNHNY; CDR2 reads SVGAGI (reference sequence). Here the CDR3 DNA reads TGTGCCAGCAGTTACCCCCCGACAGGTTCCAATCAGCCCCAGCATTTT. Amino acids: CASSYPPTGSNQPQHF.

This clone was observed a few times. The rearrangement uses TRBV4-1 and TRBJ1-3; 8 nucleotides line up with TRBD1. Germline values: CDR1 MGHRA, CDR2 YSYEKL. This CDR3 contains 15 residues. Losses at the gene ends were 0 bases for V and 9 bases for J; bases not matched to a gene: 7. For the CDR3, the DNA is TGCGCCAGCAGCCAAGATATGGGGACAGGAGCCACCATATATTTT. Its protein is CASSQDMGTGATIYF.

The CDR3 is CASSVAFGSGELFF. The CDR3 coding sequence is TGTGCCAGCAGCGTAGCTTTCGGGTCCGGGGAGCTGTTTTTT. The chain links TRBV9 to TRBJ2-2, with unresolved D. With 0 bases removed from V and 6 bases from J, the gap between germline ends came to 9 bases. The CDR3 runs 14 residues. Germline CDR1 and CDR2: SGDLS and YYNGEE.

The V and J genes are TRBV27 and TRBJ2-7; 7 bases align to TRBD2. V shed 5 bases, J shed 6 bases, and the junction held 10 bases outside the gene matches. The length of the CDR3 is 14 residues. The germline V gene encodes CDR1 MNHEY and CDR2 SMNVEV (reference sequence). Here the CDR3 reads CASSRSTLAAEQYF. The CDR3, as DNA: TGTGCCAGCAGTAGAAGCACCCTAGCGGCCGAGCAGTACTTC.

For the CDR3, the DNA is TGTGCCAGCAGTTTATCATCCCAGGGGGCGGGTCAGCCCCAGCATTTT. Its protein product is CASSLSSQGAGQPQHF. V is TRBV27 and J is TRBJ1-5; TRBD1 matches at 8 bases. The CDR3 has 16 residues. The germline gives CDR1 MNHEY, CDR2 SMNVEV (reference sequence). J was trimmed by 6 bases and V by 0 bases; bases with no gene match: 7.

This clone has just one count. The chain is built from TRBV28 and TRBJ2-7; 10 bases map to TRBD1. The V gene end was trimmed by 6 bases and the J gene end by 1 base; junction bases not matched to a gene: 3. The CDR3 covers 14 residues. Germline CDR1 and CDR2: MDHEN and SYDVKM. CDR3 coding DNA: TGTGCCAGCAGGCCGGGACAGGGGTCCTACGAGCAGTACTTC. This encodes CASRPGQGSYEQYF.

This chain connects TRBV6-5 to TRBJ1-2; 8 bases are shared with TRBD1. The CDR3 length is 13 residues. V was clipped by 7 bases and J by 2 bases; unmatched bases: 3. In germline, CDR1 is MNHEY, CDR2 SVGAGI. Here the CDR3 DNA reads TGTGCCAGCACCCGGACAGGGAACTATGGCTACACCTTC. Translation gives CASTRTGNYGYTF.

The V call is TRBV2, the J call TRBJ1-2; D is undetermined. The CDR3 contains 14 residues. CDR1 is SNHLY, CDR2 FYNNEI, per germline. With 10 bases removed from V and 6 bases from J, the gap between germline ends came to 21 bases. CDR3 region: CATPPGGWVDGYTF. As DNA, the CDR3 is TGTGCCACCCCTCCAGGAGGGTGGGTGGATGGCTACACCTTC.

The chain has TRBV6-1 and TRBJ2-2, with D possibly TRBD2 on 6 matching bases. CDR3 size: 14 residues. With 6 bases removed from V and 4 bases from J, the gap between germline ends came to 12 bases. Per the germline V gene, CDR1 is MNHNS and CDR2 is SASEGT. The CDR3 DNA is TGTGCCAGCAGGGGGGGACCTCCCACCGGGGAGCTGTTTTTT. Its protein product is CASRGGPPTGELFF.

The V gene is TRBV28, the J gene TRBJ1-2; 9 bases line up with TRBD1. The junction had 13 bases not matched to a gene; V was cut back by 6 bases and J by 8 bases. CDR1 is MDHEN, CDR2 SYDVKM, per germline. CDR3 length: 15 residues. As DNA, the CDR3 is TGTGCCAGCAGGGAACAGGGGGCGCATTCCCTCGGCTACACCTTC. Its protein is CASREQGAHSLGYTF.

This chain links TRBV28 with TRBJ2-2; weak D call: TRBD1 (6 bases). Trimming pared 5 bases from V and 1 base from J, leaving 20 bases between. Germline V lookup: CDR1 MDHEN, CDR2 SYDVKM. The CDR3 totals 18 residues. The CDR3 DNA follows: TGTGCCAGCAGTATACAGGGCTCGGGGTTGGGGAACACCGGGGAGCTGTTTTTT. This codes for CASSIQGSGLGNTGELFF.

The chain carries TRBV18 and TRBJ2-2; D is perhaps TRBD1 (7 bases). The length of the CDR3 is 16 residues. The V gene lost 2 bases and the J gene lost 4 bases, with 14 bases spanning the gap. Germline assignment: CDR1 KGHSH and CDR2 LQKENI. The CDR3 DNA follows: TGTGCCAGCTCACCAGGAGGGGGCCGGGGCACCGGGGAGCTGTTTTTT. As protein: CASSPGGGRGTGELFF.

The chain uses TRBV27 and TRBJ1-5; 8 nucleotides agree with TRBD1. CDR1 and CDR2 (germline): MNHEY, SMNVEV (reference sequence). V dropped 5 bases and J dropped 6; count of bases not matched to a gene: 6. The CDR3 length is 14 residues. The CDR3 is CASSPDRGGQPQHF. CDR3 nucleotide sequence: TGTGCCAGCAGTCCCGACAGGGGAGGTCAGCCCCAGCATTTT.

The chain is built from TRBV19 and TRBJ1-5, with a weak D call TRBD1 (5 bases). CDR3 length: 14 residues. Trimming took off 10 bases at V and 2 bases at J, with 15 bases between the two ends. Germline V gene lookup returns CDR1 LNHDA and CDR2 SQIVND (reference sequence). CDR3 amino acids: CATREQGGNQPQHF. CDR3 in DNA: TGTGCCACCCGGGAGCAGGGCGGCAATCAGCCCCAGCATTTT.

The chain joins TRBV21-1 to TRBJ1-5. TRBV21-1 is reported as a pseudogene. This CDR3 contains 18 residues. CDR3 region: CASIRGGRRMNSNQPQHF. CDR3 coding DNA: TGTGCCAGCATCAGGGGAGGGCGTCGGATGAATAGCAATCAGCCCCAGCATTTT.

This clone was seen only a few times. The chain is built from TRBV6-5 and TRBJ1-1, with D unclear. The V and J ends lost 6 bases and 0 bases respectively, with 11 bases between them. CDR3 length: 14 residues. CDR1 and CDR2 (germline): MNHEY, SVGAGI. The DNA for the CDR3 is TGTGCCAGCAGCTCCGCGGGGTTGAACACTGAAGCTTTCTTT. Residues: CASSSAGLNTEAFF.

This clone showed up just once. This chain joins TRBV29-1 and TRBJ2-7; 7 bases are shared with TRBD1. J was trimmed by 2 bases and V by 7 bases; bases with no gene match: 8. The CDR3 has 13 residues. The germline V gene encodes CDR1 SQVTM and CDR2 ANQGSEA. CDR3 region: CSGLGQPPYEQYF. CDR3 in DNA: TGCAGCGGGCTGGGACAGCCCCCCTACGAGCAGTACTTC.

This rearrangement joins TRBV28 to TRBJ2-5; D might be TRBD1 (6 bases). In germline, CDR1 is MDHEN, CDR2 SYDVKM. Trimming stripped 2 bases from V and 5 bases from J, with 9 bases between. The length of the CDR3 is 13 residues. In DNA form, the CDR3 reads TGTGCCAGCAGTTTAGGGGGCGCGGAGACCCAGTACTTC. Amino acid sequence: CASSLGGAETQYF. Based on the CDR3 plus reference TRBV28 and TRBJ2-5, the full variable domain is DVKVTQSSRYLVKRTGEKVFLECVQDMDHENMFWYRQDPGLGLRLIYFSYDVKMKEKGDIPEGYSVSREKKERFSLILESASTNQTSMYLCASSLGGAETQYFGPGTRLLVL.

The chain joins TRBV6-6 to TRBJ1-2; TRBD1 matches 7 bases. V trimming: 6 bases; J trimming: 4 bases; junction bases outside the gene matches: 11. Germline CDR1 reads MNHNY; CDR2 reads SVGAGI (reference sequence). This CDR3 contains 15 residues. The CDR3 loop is CASSDFRQGVYGYTF. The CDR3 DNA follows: TGTGCCAGCAGCGACTTTCGACAGGGAGTCTATGGCTACACCTTC.

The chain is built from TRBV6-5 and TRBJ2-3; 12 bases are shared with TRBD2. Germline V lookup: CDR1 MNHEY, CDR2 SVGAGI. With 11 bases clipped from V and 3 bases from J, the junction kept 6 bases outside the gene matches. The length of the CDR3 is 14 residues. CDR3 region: CAGLTSGSTDTQYF. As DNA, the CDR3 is TGTGCCGGTCTGACTAGCGGGAGTACAGATACGCAGTATTTT.

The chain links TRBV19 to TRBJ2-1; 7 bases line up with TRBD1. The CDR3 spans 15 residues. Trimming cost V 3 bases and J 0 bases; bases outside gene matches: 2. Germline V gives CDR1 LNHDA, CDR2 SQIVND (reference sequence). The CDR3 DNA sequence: TGTGCCAGTAGTATGGGACAGAGCTCCTACAATGAGCAGTTCTTC. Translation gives CASSMGQSSYNEQFF.

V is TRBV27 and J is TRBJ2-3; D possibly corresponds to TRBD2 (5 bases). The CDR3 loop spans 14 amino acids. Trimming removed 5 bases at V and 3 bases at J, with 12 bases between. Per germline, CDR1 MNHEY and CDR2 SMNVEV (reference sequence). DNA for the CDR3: TGTGCCAGCAGTCTTGGACTTCCGACAGATACGCAGTATTTT. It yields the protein CASSLGLPTDTQYF.